The entry that follows covers one TCR beta chain sequence. Its antigen remains unidentified. No much larger clone exists at a distance of one base, and base qualities are not known. The CDR3 numbers 19 residues from cysteine through phenylalanine. Of the read, only the CDR3 DNA is kept; its 57 bases are in frame from base 1. The germline V gene specifies KGHSH as CDR1 and LQKENI as CDR2. Relative to germline, V is missing 3 bases and J is missing 0 bases, with 8 bases of the junction outside any gene match. This entry comes from a study of T cell repertoires in cytomegalovirus infection (dated by TCRdb to the late 2010s). About the investigation overall: Recently identified HLA-C-restricted CMV epitopes, whose presentation resists viral immunomodulation, were targeted by peptide stimulations together with well-studied HLA-B-restricted epitopes. The HLA type of each donor mattered for the analysis, because public TCR beta signatures pointed to carriage of CMV infection along with the matching HLA type. Overall study results and their limits: In both this cohort and an independent roughly 350-donor cohort, the cumulative frequency of public TCR beta family members distinguished carriers of CMV infection plus the relevant HLA type. In the ex vivo response, HLA-C-restricted CMV-specific TCR beta clonotypes were dominant, and in two of eight donors the single most frequent clonotype came from this HLA-C-restricted group.

Reading the label with the study, this specimen's treatment or condition is: in vitro stimulation with specific CMV peptide epitopes to enrich CMV-specific T cells. Data came from an Illumina HiSeq 1500. The public reads were reanalyzed by TCRdb: fastp trimming at Q25, MiXCR alignment, in-frame beta chains only. Every distinct CDR3 protein forms one entry, paired with its most common genes and DNA. In all, the sample holds some 590,000 distinct CDR3 sequences, and almost 40% of those were seen once. The leading ten clones occupy around 48% of the sample. Source: cultured PBMCs, taken from culture after CMV antigen stimulation. The chain links TRBV18 with TRBJ2-3, and 14 junction bases match TRBD2. The source of this sequence is a human donor in good health (CMV status not recorded). Some clones in this sample may be carry-over from other donors' samples. The CDR3 here reads CASSPRLAGGPKSTDTQYF. The DNA sequence follows: TGTGCCAGCTCACCGCGACTAGCGGGAGGGCCTAAGAGCACAGATACGCAGTATTTT.